This is a list of T cell receptor beta chains from one sample in a study of human T cells and chemical hapten exposure. MiXCR, run by TCRdb on the RACE reads, gives a single entry per CDR3 protein. The data contain about 77,000 distinct CDR3 sequences, approximately 8.1% of them singletons. The sample was whole blood. The receptors were gathered from a female donor in good health. Some clones in this sample may be carry-over from other donors' samples. The CDR3 runs from the conserved cysteine through the conserved F or W. Fields, in order: V gene, J gene, CDR3 length, CDR3 protein.

TRBV6-5,TRBJ1-2,13,CASSTRRGTGYTF
TRBV12-3/TRBV12-4,TRBJ2-2,16,CASREMVRGNTGELFF
TRBV12-3/TRBV12-4,TRBJ2-5,16,CASSLFDWAGQGTQYF
TRBV5-6,TRBJ2-3,15,CASSLDVGGADTQYF
TRBV27,TRBJ2-6,17,CASSVSRVRERANVLTF
TRBV12-3/TRBV12-4,TRBJ1-2,15,CASSPLPNRGQWLTF
TRBV7-8,TRBJ1-2,14,CASSPSGGNYGYTF
TRBV6-6,TRBJ1-3,14,CASTRASSGNTIYF
TRBV5-4,TRBJ2-7,15,CANSLSGGPTYEQYF
TRBV7-2,TRBJ1-2,16,CASSLVGTDSNYGYTF
TRBV20-1,TRBJ1-4,12,CSARPGREKLFF
TRBV27,TRBJ2-5,14,CASSSRGLGETQYF
TRBV5-1,TRBJ2-2,16,CASSNPGTGGTGELFF
TRBV7-3,TRBJ2-7,15,CASSLTAGGSYEQYF
TRBV10-3,TRBJ1-2,11,CATRDGESYTF
TRBV19,TRBJ1-5,13,CASKSQGHQPQHF
TRBV2,TRBJ1-2,13,CASSDAAADGYTF
TRBV6-6,TRBJ1-3,15,CASSSGYSSGNTIYF
TRBV7-9,TRBJ2-3,16,CASSFFVAGLTDTQYF
TRBV19,TRBJ2-7,15,CASSIEGTGGSEQYF
TRBV7-2,TRBJ1-1,14,CASSLFSRIAEAFF
TRBV7-2,TRBJ2-7,13,CASSCWAGHEQYF
TRBV12-3/TRBV12-4,TRBJ2-7,14,CASRTGTGSYEQYF
TRBV6-5,TRBJ1-2,14,CASSYSRSSYGYTF
TRBV11-3,TRBJ2-3,15,CASSLMSASTDTQYF
TRBV11-3,TRBJ2-4,13,CASSLTGQNIQYF
TRBV27,TRBJ2-1,14,CASRQGWPGNEQFF
TRBV20-1,TRBJ2-7,17,CSARDKGSLGHTYEQYF
TRBV2,TRBJ2-7,14,CASTFPGPSYEQYF
TRBV29-1,TRBJ2-3,13,CSVPALSRDTQYF
TRBV14,TRBJ2-3,11,CASSHTDTQYF
TRBV3-1,TRBJ1-1,14,CASSQNRLGVEAFF
TRBV7-3,TRBJ1-2,15,CASSLTGDRASPYTF
TRBV2,TRBJ2-1,15,CASSPDRAGYNEQFF
TRBV6-1,TRBJ2-3,17,CASRSRGRGSGTDTQYF
TRBV7-6,TRBJ2-1,14,CASSLAPQSDEQFF
TRBV2,TRBJ2-2,14,CASSGGGNTGELFF
TRBV3-1,TRBJ1-1,14,CASSQPGQDTEAFF
TRBV4-3,TRBJ1-1,17,CASSQPIQGAPGTEAFF
TRBV6-5,TRBJ2-1,16,CASSKIAGGIYNEQFF
TRBV5-5,TRBJ1-6,16,CASSLAGQGAYSPLHF
TRBV27,TRBJ1-5,14,CASSRGTGVAPQHF
TRBV29-1,TRBJ2-3,15,CSVTGTSGCTDTQYF
TRBV6-5,TRBJ2-7,14,CASRTQGVPYEQYF
TRBV28,TRBJ1-5,17,CASSFRDSVLSNQPQHF
TRBV10-3,TRBJ1-5,13,CATSTGPRQPQHF
TRBV20-1,TRBJ2-1,16,CSARPSSAGGYNEQFF
TRBV6-1,TRBJ1-5,17,CASSEGQGMGAHQPQNF
TRBV20-1,TRBJ2-7,14,CSAHRTGGYYEQYF
TRBV5-5,TRBJ2-5,15,CASSWGGALQETQYF